The 25 T cell receptor beta chains given below trace back to one sample, sequenced in a study of blood T cell repertoires in COVID-19. Some clones are missing from TCRdb's copy, which holds only in-frame ones; the method was immunoSEQ multiplex PCR. The data contain approximately 92,000 clones, over 80% of them singletons. Source material: peripheral blood. Every receptor here comes from a man between 65 and 79 years old with active or convalescent COVID-19.

This clone appeared once. This chain joins TRBV5-1 and TRBJ1-2; 10 nucleotides match TRBD1. The CDR3 covers 13 residues. J gave up 14 bases and V 1 base, and 8 bases lay outside the gene matches. CDR1 SGHRS and CDR2 YFSETQ come from the germline V gene. The CDR3 sequence: CASSLPGQGLKTF. The CDR3 region has the DNA TGCGCCAGCAGCTTGCCGGGACAGGGGCTAAAAACCTTC. Looking up the rest from reference TRBV5-1 and TRBJ1-2 gives the full variable domain: KAGVTQTPRYLIKTRGQQVTLSCSPISGHRSVSWYQQTPGQGLQFLFEYFSETQRNKGNFPGRFSGRQFSNSRSEMNVSTLELGDSALYLCASSLPGQGLKTFGSGTRLTVV.

This chain connects TRBV15 to TRBJ2-2, with 14 positions matching TRBD2. The CDR3 loop spans 19 amino acids. J lost 7 bases, V lost 5 bases, and 15 bases had no gene match. Germline V CDR1 and CDR2: LNHNV, YYDKDF (reference sequence). CDR3 region: CATSDARLAGGRLIGELFF. The CDR3 DNA is TGTGCCACCAGCGATGCAAGACTAGCGGGGGGGCGTCTAATCGGGGAGCTGTTTTTT.

The V call is TRBV2, the J call TRBJ1-2, with a possible D match to TRBD1 (5 bases). Germline V gives CDR1 SNHLY, CDR2 FYNNEI. The CDR3 runs 12 residues. V gave up 4 bases and J gave up 8 bases, with 11 bases separating them. DNA for the CDR3: TGTGCCAGCAGTGCGGGGGTCCGGGGCTACACCTTC. This translates into CASSAGVRGYTF.

The J gene is TRBJ2-7, the V gene TRBV30; TRBD1 matches 7 bases. Germline CDR1 and CDR2: GTSNPN and SVGIG (reference sequence). The V gene end was trimmed by 1 base and the J gene end by 4 bases; junction bases not matched to a gene: 4. The CDR3 is made up of 13 amino acids. Here the CDR3 reads CAWSAGQAYEQYF. The CDR3 DNA follows: TGTGCCTGGAGTGCAGGACAGGCATACGAGCAGTACTTC.

This chain links TRBV20-1 with TRBJ1-1; D is uncertain. The CDR3 loop spans 10 amino acids. Per germline, CDR1 DFQATT and CDR2 SNEGSKA (reference sequence). Trimming took off 0 bases at V and 11 bases at J, with 7 bases between the two ends. CDR3 DNA: TGCAGTGCTAGAGATCTCCGGGCTTTCTTT. Translated: CSARDLRAFF.

For the CDR3, the DNA is TGTGCCTGGAGGCACGGGTTGGAGGGCTACACCTTC. Encoded protein: CAWRHGLEGYTF. The chain combines TRBV30 with TRBJ1-2; no clear D gene. V lost 3 bases to trimming and J lost 8 bases, with 13 bases between them. Germline CDR1 and CDR2: GTSNPN and SVGIG (reference sequence). There are 12 residues in the CDR3.

The genes are TRBV28 and TRBJ1-5; TRBD1 agrees at 8 bases. The CDR3 totals 16 residues. Germline V gene lookup returns CDR1 MDHEN and CDR2 SYDVKM. Trimming took 7 bases from V and 6 from J; bases not matched to a gene: 14. The CDR3 region is CASIQYRGARFQPQHF. In DNA, the CDR3 is TGTGCCAGCATTCAATACAGGGGGGCAAGATTTCAGCCCCAGCATTTT.

The chain employs TRBV27 and TRBJ2-3; tentatively, D is TRBD2 (7 bases). The CDR3 has 16 residues. Germline V CDR1 and CDR2: MNHEY, SMNVEV (reference sequence). V lost 5 bases and J 5 bases, leaving 20 bases between the germline ends. The CDR3: CASSGGGGFLVDTQYF. The CDR3 DNA follows: TGTGCCAGCAGTGGTGGGGGGGGCTTTTTGGTAGATACGCAGTATTTT.

The rearrangement links TRBV5-1 to TRBJ2-7, with TRBD2 matching 9 bases. This CDR3 spans 15 amino acids. Germline-derived CDR1 and CDR2 are SGHRS and YFSETQ. With 0 bases clipped from V and 6 bases from J, the junction kept 7 bases outside the gene matches. CDR3 in DNA: TGCGCCAGCAGCTTGGAGGCTAGCGGGGTCTCCGAGCAGTACTTC. As protein: CASSLEASGVSEQYF.

The V and J genes are TRBV7-3 and TRBJ1-6, with 8 bases aligning to TRBD1. The germline gives CDR1 SGHTA, CDR2 FQGTGA. With V trimmed by 4 bases and J by 10 bases, 6 bases remained unmatched. This CDR3 spans 14 amino acids. CDR3 coding DNA: TGTGCCAGCAGCTCCGGACAGGGAGGGTCACCCCTCCACTTT. Translation gives CASSSGQGGSPLHF.

The chain joins TRBV27 to TRBJ1-5; D might be TRBD1 (6 bases). V lost 9 bases, J lost 9 bases, and 18 bases lay in between. Per the germline V gene, CDR1 is MNHEY and CDR2 is SMNVEV (reference sequence). CDR3 length: 13 residues. In nucleotides, the CDR3 is TGTGCCAGACCGAGGGGGACCCCACGGCCCCAGCATTTT. Protein sequence: CARPRGTPRPQHF.

This chain links TRBV18 with TRBJ1-1, with unresolved D. The CDR3 consists of 14 residues. Germline values: CDR1 KGHSH, CDR2 LQKENI. The V end lost 3 bases, the J end lost 1 base, and 9 bases lay between the germline ends. CDR3 DNA sequence: TGTGCCAGCTCACCGGCGGCGACGAACACTGAAGCTTTCTTT. It translates to CASSPAATNTEAFF. The complete variable domain, with remaining parts taken from reference TRBV18 and TRBJ1-1, reads NAGVMQNPRHLVRRRGQEARLRCSPMKGHSHVYWYRQLPEEGLKFMVYLQKENIIDESGMPKERFSAEFPKEGPSILRIQQVVRGDSAAYFCASSPAATNTEAFFGQGTRLTVV.

This clone was seen once. Other DNA variants within this sample encode the same CDR3. The rearrangement links TRBV2 to TRBJ1-1; D is ambiguous. The CDR3 loop spans 12 amino acids. Germline assignment: CDR1 SNHLY and CDR2 FYNNEI. V was cut by 8 bases and J by 4 bases, with 11 bases left in between. DNA of the CDR3: TGTGCCAGCGTCTCAGGTGGCACTGAAGCTTTCTTT. As protein: CASVSGGTEAFF.

This clone came up a few times. The chain uses TRBV24-1 and TRBJ1-5; TRBD1 might be the D (5 bases). The CDR3 totals 14 residues. V lost 9 bases and J 5 bases, leaving 16 bases between the germline ends. CDR1 and CDR2 from the germline V gene are KGHDR and SFDVKD. The CDR3 spells CATSQGGTYQPQHF. In DNA, the CDR3 is TGTGCCACCTCCCAGGGAGGCACATATCAGCCCCAGCATTTT.

The chain has TRBV19 and TRBJ2-5; TRBD2 aligns across 9 bases. This CDR3 has 15 residues. Germline CDR1 is LNHDA and CDR2 is SQIVND (reference sequence). Unmatched junction bases numbered 5, after V lost 5 bases and J lost 1 base. The CDR3 sequence is CASSLRGGSQETQYF. The DNA for the CDR3 is TGTGCCAGTAGTCTGCGGGGGGGAAGCCAAGAGACCCAGTACTTC.

The V call is TRBV4-1, the J call TRBJ2-7; D ambiguous. V was pared by 0 bases and J by 3 bases, with 12 bases between. The germline V gene has CDR1 MGHRA and CDR2 YSYEKL. The CDR3 is 15 amino acids. The CDR3 DNA reads as TGCGCCAGCAGCCAAGATCTACAGAGCCTCTACGAGCAGTACTTC. This sequence encodes CASSQDLQSLYEQYF.

The chain has TRBV10-3 and TRBJ2-3, with TRBD2 matching 10 bases. Germline CDR1 reads ENHRY; CDR2 reads SYGVKD. The ends lost 6 bases at V and 3 bases at J; junction bases unmatched: 6. The CDR3 runs to 15 residues. CDR3 nucleotides: TGTGCCATCAGCCTACTAGCGGGGATGACAGATACGCAGTATTTT. Protein sequence: CAISLLAGMTDTQYF.

This clone came up a few times. The genes are TRBV6-5 and TRBJ2-2; possible D gene TRBD1, 6 bases. The CDR3 runs to 12 residues. Trimming cost V 9 bases and J 4 bases, with 9 bases left between them. Germline V CDR1 and CDR2: MNHEY, SVGAGI. The CDR3 bases are TGTGCCAGTAGGGGGACCACCGGGGAGCTGTTTTTT. Amino acids: CASRGTTGELFF.

The chain couples TRBV28 to TRBJ1-5, with D maybe TRBD1 (5 bases). CDR3 length: 15 residues. Trimming shortened V by 4 bases and J by 2 bases, and 12 bases separated the two germline ends. Germline-derived CDR1 and CDR2 are MDHEN and SYDVKM. CDR3 loop: CASSSEGRGNQPQHF. DNA for the CDR3: TGTGCCAGCAGTTCGGAGGGGCGCGGCAATCAGCCCCAGCATTTT.

This clone was seen a handful of times. J is TRBJ1-5 and V is TRBV12-5; D gene unclear. The CDR3 loop spans 14 amino acids. The V gene lost 6 bases and the J gene lost 3 bases, with 12 bases spanning the gap. CDR1 and CDR2 (germline): LGHNT, FRNRAP. The CDR3 nucleotides are TGTGCTAGTGGGGCTTACAGTTTCAATCAGCCCCAGCATTTT. As protein: CASGAYSFNQPQHF. Full variable domain (rest looked up from reference TRBV12-5 and TRBJ1-5): DARVTQTPRHKVTEMGQEVTMRCQPILGHNTVFWYRQTMMQGLELLAYFRNRAPLDDSGMPKDRFSAEMPDATLATLKIQPSEPRDSAVYFCASGAYSFNQPQHFGDGTRLSIL.

The J gene is TRBJ2-1, the V gene TRBV7-2; TRBD1 agrees at 7 bases. The germline V gene encodes CDR1 SGHTA and CDR2 FQGNSA. The CDR3 spans 16 residues. V lost 5 bases and J lost 7; bases outside the gene matches: 14. Here the CDR3 reads CASSMTGTEPLNEQFF. DNA for the CDR3: TGTGCCAGCAGCATGACCGGGACAGAGCCATTAAATGAGCAGTTCTTC.

The chain carries TRBV7-9 and TRBJ1-1, with no clear D. V lost 2 bases and J lost 3, with 4 bases in between. The length of the CDR3 is 12 residues. Germline loops: CDR1 SEHNR, CDR2 FQNEAQ (reference sequence). This CDR3 is CASSLSDTEAFF. For the CDR3, the DNA is TGTGCCAGCAGCTTATCTGACACTGAAGCTTTCTTT.

The chain couples TRBV6-5 to TRBJ1-6; D is unresolved. V lost 0 bases and J 6 bases, leaving 9 bases between the germline ends. Germline CDR1 and CDR2: MNHEY and SVGAGI. The CDR3 spans 15 residues. The CDR3 nucleotides are TGTGCCAGCAGTTACTCAGCGGGAGGTAATTCACCCCTCCACTTT. Translating it yields CASSYSAGGNSPLHF.

The chain carries TRBV4-2 and TRBJ1-3, with a possible D match to TRBD1 (6 bases). The CDR3 has 17 amino acids. Germline V gene lookup returns CDR1 LGHNA and CDR2 YNFKEQ. V was trimmed by 4 bases and J by 2 bases, leaving 18 bases between them. The CDR3 spells CASSPRIVQGTGNTIYF. DNA for the CDR3: TGTGCCAGCAGCCCCAGAATCGTGCAGGGGACTGGAAACACCATATATTTT.

This sequence joins TRBV5-5 and TRBJ2-5, with TRBD2 matching 15 bases. Trimming at V came to 0 bases and at J to 8 bases, leaving 2 bases not matched to a gene. The CDR3 runs to 15 residues. Germline V gives CDR1 SGHKS, CDR2 YYEKEE (reference sequence). The CDR3 DNA is TGTGCCAGCAGCTTGGAGGGACTAGCGGGGGGAACCCAGTACTTC. This codes for CASSLEGLAGGTQYF.